Presented here are 2 T cell receptor beta chains from one specimen sequenced in a study of blood T cells in healthy people across ages. Combining a sample-barcoded 5' primer with a J-beta primer mix, a second PCR ran for roughly 6 to 11 cycles. Using its own MiXCR run on the 5' RACE reads, TCRdb lists one record per CDR3 protein. The repertoire has about 800,000 distinct CDR3 sequences, more than 20% of them found once; the top ten carry under 4.5%. The same sample was also used in a study of T cells of mothers and their children.

The sample taken for sequencing was blood. The receptors shown here come from a boy aged 5 to 17 in good health.

V is TRBV20-1 and J is TRBJ2-1, with a possible D match to TRBD2 (7 bases). Between the trimmed V and J ends, which lost 5 bases and 4 bases, there was a span of 18 bases. The germline gives CDR1 DFQATT, CDR2 SNEGSKA (reference sequence). The CDR3 is 15 residues long. As DNA, the CDR3 is TGCAGTGCTGGGGGCTGGGGGGGGATATACAATGAGCAGTTCTTC. Protein sequence: CSAGGWGGIYNEQFF.

The chain couples TRBV29-1 to TRBJ2-1; 7 positions agree with TRBD1. CDR1 is SQVTM, CDR2 ANQGSEA, per germline. The CDR3 is 14 amino acids. V gave up 0 bases and J gave up 7 bases; unmatched junction bases: 6. This chain's CDR3 is CSVEDDREKNEQFF. The CDR3 DNA reads as TGCAGCGTTGAAGATGACAGGGAAAAGAATGAGCAGTTCTTC.